Presented here are 23 T cell receptor beta chains from one specimen sequenced in a study of blood T cell repertoires in COVID-19. Sequencing was performed with immunoSEQ multiplex PCR; in TCRdb, only in-frame clones are kept and a portion is missing. This sample has roughly 150,000 clones, with approximately 85% found just once. The specimen was peripheral blood. These receptors originate from a woman in her sixties or seventies with COVID-19, enrolled during active disease.

The V gene is TRBV29-1, the J gene TRBJ1-3, with D possibly TRBD1 on 6 matching bases. CDR1 and CDR2 from the germline V gene are SQVTM and ANQGSEA. The CDR3 has 13 residues. V gave up 4 bases and J gave up 0 bases, with 7 bases separating them. The CDR3 DNA reads TGCAGCGTTGGGGACACCTCTGGAAACACCATATATTTT. It codes for CSVGDTSGNTIYF.

On this clone: In the same sample, other DNA sequences code for this CDR3. The V and J genes are TRBV28 and TRBJ2-1; no firm D call. This CDR3 spans 15 amino acids. Trimming removed 5 bases from V and 0 bases from J, with 11 bases in between. Germline values: CDR1 MDHEN, CDR2 SYDVKM. CDR3 nucleotides: TGTGCCAGCAGTGATACAGTTAGCTCCTACAATGAGCAGTTCTTC. This gives the protein CASSDTVSSYNEQFF.

The V gene is TRBV19, the J gene TRBJ2-2; the D gene is possibly TRBD1 (5 bases). The V gene lost 3 bases and the J gene lost 7 bases, with 12 bases spanning the gap. Germline V gene lookup returns CDR1 LNHDA and CDR2 SQIVND (reference sequence). The CDR3 covers 14 residues. The CDR3 DNA follows: TGTGCCAGTAGTATCTCGAGCAGGGACGGGGAGCTGTTTTTT. The encoded protein is CASSISSRDGELFF.

The V gene is TRBV7-9, the J gene TRBJ1-5, with D possibly TRBD1 on 5 matching bases. V was cut by 2 bases and J by 3 bases, with 20 bases left in between. The CDR3 runs to 18 residues. Looked up from germline, CDR1 is SEHNR and CDR2 is FQNEAQ (reference sequence). The DNA for the CDR3 is TGTGCCAGCAGCTTATTCGATTACGGAAAGGGGTACAATCAGCCCCAGCATTTT. This translates into CASSLFDYGKGYNQPQHF. Supplemented by reference TRBV7-9 and TRBJ1-5, the full variable domain reads DTGVSQNPRHKITKRGQNVTFRCDPISEHNRLYWYRQTLGQGPEFLTYFQNEAQLEKSRLLSDRFSAERPKGSFSTLEIQRTEQGDSAMYLCASSLFDYGKGYNQPQHFGDGTRLSIL.

This clone was seen at least ten times. The chain joins TRBV10-3 to TRBJ2-3; TRBD2 matches 8 bases. The CDR3 has 13 amino acids. CDR1 and CDR2 (germline): ENHRY, SYGVKD. In nucleotides, the CDR3 is TGTGCTCGGGAGGGGCACGTTGGAGATACGCAGTATTTT. It encodes CAREGHVGDTQYF.

This chain joins TRBV27 and TRBJ1-2; D gene ambiguous. CDR1 and CDR2 (germline): MNHEY, SMNVEV (reference sequence). V was clipped by 8 bases and J by 1 base, with 17 bases between them. CDR3 size: 15 residues. The CDR3 region has the DNA TGTGCCAGCCAAAGGAGAGGAGACTTTAACTATGGCTACACCTTC. Residues: CASQRRGDFNYGYTF.

This clone has just a few counts. The J gene is TRBJ2-5, the V gene TRBV5-1, with a weak D call TRBD1 (6 bases). This CDR3 contains 14 residues. Per the germline V gene, CDR1 is SGHRS and CDR2 is YFSETQ. Trimming removed 4 bases at V and 2 bases at J, with 12 bases between. The CDR3, as DNA: TGCGCCAGCAGCATAGGACAGAGTCAAGAGACCCAGTACTTC. This gives the protein CASSIGQSQETQYF.

The V and J genes are TRBV7-3 and TRBJ1-1, with 8 bases aligning to TRBD1. The CDR3 has 13 residues. From germline, CDR1 is SGHTA and CDR2 FQGTGA. Unmatched junction bases numbered 4, after V lost 4 bases and J lost 6 bases. The CDR3 loop reads CASSSQTGAEAFF. The CDR3 DNA reads TGTGCCAGCAGCTCCCAGACAGGGGCTGAAGCTTTCTTT.

This chain joins TRBV24-1 and TRBJ2-3, with 13 bases identical to TRBD2. This CDR3 contains 19 residues. V gave up 3 bases and J gave up 10 bases; unmatched junction bases: 18. Germline CDR1 is KGHDR and CDR2 is SFDVKD. In DNA form, the CDR3 reads TGTGCCACCAGTGATCATCGACTAGCGGGAGGCCTCCTGGGTCGTCCGCAGTATTTT. It is translated as CATSDHRLAGGLLGRPQYF.

V and J are TRBV2 and TRBJ1-1; the D is unclear. The CDR3 extends over 13 amino acids. V lost 5 bases and J lost 4, with 11 bases in between. Germline V lookup: CDR1 SNHLY, CDR2 FYNNEI. The CDR3 loop reads CASSMGQVTEAFF. The CDR3 DNA sequence: TGTGCCAGCAGTATGGGCCAGGTCACTGAAGCTTTCTTT.

The chain joins TRBV18 to TRBJ1-1; 10 nucleotides align to TRBD1. The V segment lost 3 bases and the J segment 1 base; nucleotides outside the gene matches: 11. CDR3 length equals 18 residues. The germline CDR1 and CDR2 sequences are KGHSH and LQKENI. This CDR3 is CASSPFAGTGASNTEAFF. The CDR3 nucleotides read TGTGCCAGCTCACCTTTTGCCGGGACAGGGGCTTCGAACACTGAAGCTTTCTTT.

V and J are TRBV12-3 or TRBV12-4 and TRBJ1-2, with unresolved D. The CDR3 has 13 amino acids. The V and J ends lost 5 bases and 0 bases respectively, with 7 bases between them. CDR3 nucleotides: TGTGCCAGCAGTCGCGACACTAACTATGGCTACACCTTC. Translation: CASSRDTNYGYTF.

The CDR3 DNA is TGTGCCAGCAGTCTGGACGGAGGAGGTAGGCATGCCTACGAGCAGTACTTC. The encoded protein is CASSLDGGGRHAYEQYF. This chain joins TRBV6-6 and TRBJ2-7; a possible D gene is TRBD2 (5 bases). The CDR3 contains 17 residues. Looked up from germline, CDR1 is MNHNY and CDR2 is SVGAGI (reference sequence). Trimming stripped 5 bases from V and 2 bases from J, with 22 bases between.

The chain recombines TRBV5-1 with TRBJ1-4; D gene unclear. The CDR3 totals 16 residues. Trimming removed 0 bases at V and 3 bases at J, with 12 bases between. CDR1 and CDR2 from the germline V gene are SGHRS and YFSETQ. CDR3 region: CASSLAVPGSNEKLFF. The CDR3 nucleotides read TGCGCCAGCAGCTTGGCCGTTCCGGGGTCTAATGAAAAACTGTTTTTT. The full variable domain, in which reference TRBV5-1 and TRBJ1-4 provide the parts outside the CDR3, is KAGVTQTPRYLIKTRGQQVTLSCSPISGHRSVSWYQQTPGQGLQFLFEYFSETQRNKGNFPGRFSGRQFSNSRSEMNVSTLELGDSALYLCASSLAVPGSNEKLFFGSGTQLSVL.

The chain employs TRBV6-2 or TRBV6-3 and TRBJ2-7; 13 bases fit TRBD2. Per the germline V gene, CDR1 is MNHEY and CDR2 is SVGEGT. With 0 bases clipped from V and 2 bases from J, the junction kept 13 bases outside the gene matches. There are 20 residues in the CDR3. Written as DNA, the CDR3 is TGTGCCAGCAGTTACTCGGGCAGGCGACTAGCGGGAGGATCCCCCTACGAGCAGTACTTC. Translating it yields CASSYSGRRLAGGSPYEQYF.

V and J are TRBV5-4 and TRBJ2-2; D is perhaps TRBD2 (7 bases). The V gene's germline CDR1 is SGHNT and CDR2 YYREEE (reference sequence). Trimming removed 0 bases from V and 1 base from J, with 10 bases in between. The CDR3 is made up of 16 amino acids. CDR3 residues: CASSLAGGENTGELFF. The CDR3, as DNA: TGTGCCAGCAGCTTGGCGGGGGGCGAGAACACCGGGGAGCTGTTTTTT.

V is TRBV15 and J is TRBJ2-1, with 7 bases identical to TRBD1. CDR1 LNHNV and CDR2 YYDKDF come from the germline V gene (reference sequence). The J segment lost 6 bases and the V segment lost 5 bases, leaving 7 bases of the junction unmatched. CDR3 length equals 14 residues. CDR3: CATSGPQGTNEQFF. In nucleotides, the CDR3 is TGTGCCACCAGCGGGCCACAGGGGACCAATGAGCAGTTCTTC.

This clone was seen more than once but under ten times. The genes are TRBV27 and TRBJ2-1; 7 nucleotides line up with TRBD2. Germline CDR1 MNHEY, CDR2 SMNVEV (reference sequence). The CDR3 runs to 14 residues. Trimming took 2 bases from V and 3 from J; bases not matched to a gene: 1. The CDR3 spells CASSLGGSYNEQFF. CDR3 DNA sequence: TGTGCCAGCAGTTTAGGCGGGAGCTACAATGAGCAGTTCTTC.

The genes are TRBV28 and TRBJ1-5; tentative D call: TRBD1 (6 bases). The V gene's germline CDR1 is MDHEN and CDR2 SYDVKM. V gave up 1 base and J gave up 0 bases, with 13 bases separating them. This CDR3 spans 17 amino acids. The CDR3 DNA is TGTGCCAGCAGTTTATTCCCCAGGGGTTATAGCAATCAGCCCCAGCATTTT. The encoded protein is CASSLFPRGYSNQPQHF.

The J gene is TRBJ1-5, the V gene TRBV12-3 or TRBV12-4, with D uncertain. V was trimmed by 5 bases and J by 5 bases, leaving 7 bases between them. CDR3 length: 12 amino acids. The CDR3 loop reads CASSDFDQPQHF. The CDR3 nucleotides are TGTGCCAGCAGTGACTTCGATCAGCCCCAGCATTTT.

V gene TRBV5-1 combines with J gene TRBJ2-3; D is unclear. The CDR3 extends over 15 amino acids. The V gene's germline CDR1 is SGHRS and CDR2 YFSETQ. V was pared by 0 bases and J by 0 bases, with 8 bases between. This CDR3 reads CASSLELPSTDTQYF. As DNA, the CDR3 is TGCGCCAGCAGCTTGGAGCTCCCTAGCACAGATACGCAGTATTTT.

V is TRBV9 and J is TRBJ2-6, with 12 bases aligning to TRBD1. The CDR3 loop spans 18 amino acids. V was pared by 3 bases and J by 4 bases, with 8 bases of the junction left unmatched. CDR1 is SGDLS, CDR2 YYNGEE, per germline. Written as DNA, the CDR3 is TGTGCCAGCAGCGGGCCGGGACAGGGGGCGAAAGGGGCCAACGTCCTGACTTTC. Residues: CASSGPGQGAKGANVLTF.

J is TRBJ2-3 and V is TRBV28, with TRBD2 identical over 8 bases. Germline CDR1 and CDR2: MDHEN and SYDVKM. The CDR3 loop spans 16 amino acids. The J segment lost 2 bases and the V segment lost 3 bases, leaving 7 bases of the junction unmatched. CDR3 sequence reads: CASSFSSGRHTDTQYF. The DNA of the CDR3 is TGTGCCAGCAGTTTCTCAAGCGGGAGACACACAGATACGCAGTATTTT.